This record looks at one T cell receptor (beta chain) sequence and its context. Its antigen is still unknown. These data are taken from a study of regulatory T cells in long-lasting Graves disease. Study context: Antithyroid drug intake by newly diagnosed Graves' patients had lasted under 3 months.

Study-wide points: The persistent group shared some 2,700 public clonotypes, more than the approximately 1,000 shared by new patients. Persistent disease preferred TRBV28, TRBJ1-2 and TRBJ2-5; new disease, TRBV20-1 and TRBJ2-1.

With 5 bases removed from V and 0 bases from J, the gap between germline ends came to 13 bases. Germline-derived CDR1 and CDR2 are SGHAT and FQNNGV. The CDR3 runs 15 residues. This sample's time point: newly diagnosed GD, antithyroid drugs for less than 3 months. RNA from PBMCs was the source of the TCR library. For TCR beta, libraries came from iRepertoire HTBI primers and Arm-PCR of CDR3 regions. TCRdb reprocessed the multiplex PCR reads via MiXCR and lists one record per CDR3 protein. The data show 250,000 to 300,000 distinct CDR3 sequences, with about 18% seen just once and 11% to 15% held by the top ten. These data also formed part of another study, on T cells in Graves' hyperthyroidism and ophthalmopathy.

Material: peripheral blood mononuclear cells (PBMCs), obtained at new diagnosis, from a patient treated with antithyroid drugs. This TCR was recovered from a woman aged 25-40 years with Graves disease. The chain uses TRBV11-2 and TRBJ1-1; D gene uncertain. The CDR3 DNA reads TGTGCCAGCAGCCCCTGGCCCCGCATGAACACTGAAGCTTTCTTT. Amino acid sequence: CASSPWPRMNTEAFF.